This is a list of T cell receptor beta chains from one sample in a study of human CD8 memory T cell subsets. TCRdb re-called the 5' RACE reads, yielding one record per CDR3 amino acid sequence without DNA. The clone table shows about 10,000 distinct CDR3 sequences, with the ten largest holding roughly 9%. The sample was CD8+ stem-like memory T cells (TSCM and TCM) sorted from PBMCs. The receptor set was obtained from a human donor in good health. The CDR3 runs from the conserved cysteine through the conserved F or W. The order of the fields is clone size, J gene, V gene, CDR3 protein. Expanded clones get a size class; other rows say once, few or many, or leave the size out.

clone_size: NA; j_call: TRBJ2-1; v_call: TRBV28; cdr3_aa: CASSLDRGNEQFF
clone_size: NA; j_call: TRBJ2-4; v_call: TRBV6-1; cdr3_aa: CASSQWTQNIQYF
clone_size: medium-sized; j_call: TRBJ1-1; v_call: TRBV11-2; cdr3_aa: CASSLDPQGQGPEAFF
clone_size: NA; j_call: TRBJ1-1; v_call: TRBV28; cdr3_aa: CASSLSRGYTEAFF
clone_size: NA; j_call: TRBJ1-2; v_call: TRBV28; cdr3_aa: CASGPQGVGYTF
clone_size: NA; j_call: TRBJ2-1; v_call: TRBV5-6; cdr3_aa: CASREGANEQFF
clone_size: medium-sized; j_call: TRBJ2-5; v_call: TRBV29-1; cdr3_aa: CSVGGDNGGLETQYF
clone_size: NA; j_call: TRBJ2-7; v_call: TRBV7-8; cdr3_aa: CASSLWAGAAYEQYF
clone_size: medium-sized; j_call: TRBJ2-1; v_call: TRBV13; cdr3_aa: CASSARSLLLQPYNEQFF
clone_size: NA; j_call: TRBJ2-5; v_call: TRBV19; cdr3_aa: CASSIDGQETQYF
clone_size: NA; j_call: TRBJ2-7; v_call: TRBV20-1; cdr3_aa: CSARGTSGSHEQYF
clone_size: NA; j_call: TRBJ2-1; v_call: TRBV7-9; cdr3_aa: CASSRTGGINNEQFF
clone_size: medium-sized; j_call: TRBJ2-2; v_call: TRBV11-3; cdr3_aa: CASSSTGELFF
clone_size: medium-sized; j_call: TRBJ2-1; v_call: TRBV27; cdr3_aa: CASSLYSGSSYNEQFF
clone_size: medium-sized; j_call: TRBJ2-1; v_call: TRBV20-1; cdr3_aa: CSASWPGRDEQFF
clone_size: medium-sized; j_call: TRBJ1-6; v_call: TRBV6-6; cdr3_aa: CASQSQGSGSPLHF
clone_size: NA; j_call: TRBJ1-2; v_call: TRBV7-9; cdr3_aa: CASSLALQNYGYTF
clone_size: NA; j_call: TRBJ1-2; v_call: TRBV10-3; cdr3_aa: CAIRWDRGLYGYTF
clone_size: NA; j_call: TRBJ2-3; v_call: TRBV20-1; cdr3_aa: CSARDLAGVLDTQYF
clone_size: NA; j_call: TRBJ2-5; v_call: TRBV5-1; cdr3_aa: CASRRSFQETQYF
clone_size: NA; j_call: TRBJ1-1; v_call: TRBV2; cdr3_aa: CASSGTGENTEAFF